This TCR beta chain was found in a study of blood T cell repertoires in COVID-19. Background on the study: Samples taken during acute and convalescent COVID-19 were collected in the United States, Italy and Spain. The analysed material was cDNA or gDNA that came from T cells, B-cell-depleted T cells, or PBMCs.

In the original workflow: It was from reference gene primer amplification that nucleated cell counts were estimated. Only in-frame clones appear in the TCRdb table, and some are missing; sequencing was by immunoSEQ multiplex PCR. V and J calls plus clone size are reproduced from that table; the DNA served to infer D and trimming. The data contain about 210,000 clones, about 91% of them singletons. The CDR3 spans 17 residues. CDR1 is SGHRS, CDR2 YFSETQ, per germline. V lost 3 bases to trimming and J lost 0 bases; unmatched junction nucleotides: 5. The source of this sequence is a woman in her thirties or forties with acute or convalescent COVID-19. The sequencing sample was made of peripheral blood. The J gene is TRBJ1-5, the V gene TRBV5-1, with 11 nucleotides matching TRBD1. The CDR3 sequence: CASSSGTGGYSNQPQHF. The DNA for the CDR3 is TGCGCCAGCAGCTCCGGGACAGGGGGATATAGCAATCAGCCCCAGCATTTT.